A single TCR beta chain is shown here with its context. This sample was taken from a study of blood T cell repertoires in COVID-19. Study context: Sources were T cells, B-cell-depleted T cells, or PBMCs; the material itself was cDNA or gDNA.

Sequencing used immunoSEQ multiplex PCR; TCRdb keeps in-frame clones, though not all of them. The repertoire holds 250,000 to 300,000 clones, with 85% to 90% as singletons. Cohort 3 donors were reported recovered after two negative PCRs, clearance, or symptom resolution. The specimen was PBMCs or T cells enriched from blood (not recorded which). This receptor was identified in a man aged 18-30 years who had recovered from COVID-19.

CDR3 protein: CATSLYNEQFF. CDR3 DNA sequence: TGTGCCACCAGTTTATATAATGAGCAGTTCTTC. The chain joins TRBV24-1 to TRBJ2-1, with D unclear. V lost 6 bases and J 7 bases, leaving 6 bases between the germline ends. This CDR3 contains 11 residues. Germline values: CDR1 KGHDR, CDR2 SFDVKD.